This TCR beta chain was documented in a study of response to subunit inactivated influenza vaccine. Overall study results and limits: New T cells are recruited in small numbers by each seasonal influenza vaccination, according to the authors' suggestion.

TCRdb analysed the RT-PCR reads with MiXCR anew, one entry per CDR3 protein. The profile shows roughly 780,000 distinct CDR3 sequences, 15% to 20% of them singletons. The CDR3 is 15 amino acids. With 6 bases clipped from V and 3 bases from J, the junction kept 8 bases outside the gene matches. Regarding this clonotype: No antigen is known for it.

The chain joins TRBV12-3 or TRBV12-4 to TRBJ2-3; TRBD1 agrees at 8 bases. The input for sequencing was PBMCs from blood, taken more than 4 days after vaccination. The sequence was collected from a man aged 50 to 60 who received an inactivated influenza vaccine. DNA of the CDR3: TGTGCCAGCAGCCTGACAGGGGTTTTGACAGATACGCAGTATTTT. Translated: CASSLTGVLTDTQYF.